This T cell receptor (beta chain) was found in a study of blood T cell repertoires in COVID-19. Study-level information: Samples representing acute and convalescent COVID-19 were sourced from the United States, Italy and Spain. The cDNA or gDNA used as material had been derived from T cells, B-cell-depleted T cells, or PBMCs.

Authors' methods: Amplifying reference gene primers gave estimates of nucleated cell counts. Only in-frame clones appear in the TCRdb table, and some are missing; sequencing was by immunoSEQ multiplex PCR. That table supplies the V and J calls and clone size; D and trimming were determined from the DNA. Of fewer than 130,000 clones listed, 76% were seen once; the top ten hold 3.8%. V was shortened by 0 bases and J by 3 bases, with 12 bases between the two germline ends. This CDR3 has 16 amino acids. This receptor was taken from a woman of 80 years or more with acute or convalescent COVID-19. This chain links TRBV23-1 with TRBJ1-3; TRBD1 might be the D (6 bases). TRBV23-1 is treated as an ORF (open reading frame) with a function not yet certain. Sequencing was performed on peripheral blood. The CDR3 nucleotides read TGCGCCAGCAGTCAATCCCCTCAGGGGCGTGGAAACACCATATATTTT. Protein: CASSQSPQGRGNTIYF.